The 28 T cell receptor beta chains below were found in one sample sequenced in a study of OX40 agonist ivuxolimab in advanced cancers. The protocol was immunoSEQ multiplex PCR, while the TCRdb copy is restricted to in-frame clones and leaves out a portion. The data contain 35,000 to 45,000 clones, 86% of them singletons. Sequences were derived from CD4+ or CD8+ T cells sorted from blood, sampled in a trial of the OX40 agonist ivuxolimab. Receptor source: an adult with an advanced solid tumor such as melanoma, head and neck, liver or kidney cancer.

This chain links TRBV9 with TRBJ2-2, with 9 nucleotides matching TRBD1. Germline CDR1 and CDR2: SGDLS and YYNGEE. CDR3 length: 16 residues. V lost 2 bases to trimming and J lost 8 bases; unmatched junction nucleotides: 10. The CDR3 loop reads CASSVTGTGNSGELFF. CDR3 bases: TGTGCCAGCAGCGTTACCGGGACAGGGAACTCGGGGGAGCTGTTTTTT. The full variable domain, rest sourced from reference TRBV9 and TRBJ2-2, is DSGVTQTPKHLITATGQRVTLRCSPRSGDLSVYWYQQSLDQGLQFLIQYYNGEERAKGNILERFSAQQFPDLHSELNLSSLELGDSALYFCASSVTGTGNSGELFFGEGSRLTVL.

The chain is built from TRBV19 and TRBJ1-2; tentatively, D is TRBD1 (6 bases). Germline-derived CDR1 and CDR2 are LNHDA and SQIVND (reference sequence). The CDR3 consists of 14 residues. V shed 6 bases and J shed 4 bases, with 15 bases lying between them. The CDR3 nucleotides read TGTGCCAGTAGAAATCGGGACAAGTTCTATGGCTACACCTTC. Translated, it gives CASRNRDKFYGYTF.

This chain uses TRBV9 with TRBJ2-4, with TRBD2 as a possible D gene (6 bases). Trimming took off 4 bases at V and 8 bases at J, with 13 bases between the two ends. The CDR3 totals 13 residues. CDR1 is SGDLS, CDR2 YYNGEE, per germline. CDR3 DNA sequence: TGTGCCAGCAGCCCGGCCGGGGGATACATTCAGTACTTC. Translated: CASSPAGGYIQYF.

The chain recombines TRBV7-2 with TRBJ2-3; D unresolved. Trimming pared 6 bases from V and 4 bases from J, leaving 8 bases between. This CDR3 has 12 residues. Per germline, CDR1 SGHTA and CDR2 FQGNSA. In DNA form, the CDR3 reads TGTGCCAGCAGACTTACCCCAGATACGCAGTATTTT. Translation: CASRLTPDTQYF. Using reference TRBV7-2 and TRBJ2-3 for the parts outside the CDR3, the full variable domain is GAGVSQSPSNKVTEKGKDVELRCDPISGHTALYWYRQSLGQGLEFLIYFQGNSAPDKSGLPSDRFSAERTGGSVSTLTIQRTQQEDSAVYLCASRLTPDTQYFGPGTRLTVL.

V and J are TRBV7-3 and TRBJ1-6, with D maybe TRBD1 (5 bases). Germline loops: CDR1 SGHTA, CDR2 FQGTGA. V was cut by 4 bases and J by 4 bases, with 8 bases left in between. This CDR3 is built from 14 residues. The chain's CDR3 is CASSSGQYNSPLHF. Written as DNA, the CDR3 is TGTGCCAGCAGCTCCGGACAATATAATTCACCCCTCCACTTT.

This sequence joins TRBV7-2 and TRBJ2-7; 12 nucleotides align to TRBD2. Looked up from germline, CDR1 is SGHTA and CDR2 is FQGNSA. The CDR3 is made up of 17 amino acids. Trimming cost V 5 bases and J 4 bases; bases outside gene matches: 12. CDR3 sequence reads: CASSGRTSGVFSYEQYF. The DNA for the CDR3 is TGTGCCAGCAGCGGGCGGACTAGCGGGGTTTTTTCATACGAGCAGTACTTC.

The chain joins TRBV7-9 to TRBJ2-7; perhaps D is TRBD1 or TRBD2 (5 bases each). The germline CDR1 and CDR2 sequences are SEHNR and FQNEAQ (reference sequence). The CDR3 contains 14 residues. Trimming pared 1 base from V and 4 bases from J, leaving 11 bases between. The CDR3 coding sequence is TGTGCCAGCAGCTTAGGGGGGAGCGATTACGAGCAGTACTTC. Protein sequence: CASSLGGSDYEQYF.

For the CDR3, the DNA is TGTGCCAGCAGCTCTCTACGGACAGGGTCGTTCAACGAGCAGTACTTC. Translated: CASSSLRTGSFNEQYF. The chain joins TRBV11-2 to TRBJ2-5; 8 bases fit TRBD1. The better agreement between TRBJ2-7 and the DNA end casts doubt on the J call. Germline V CDR1 and CDR2: SGHAT, FQNNGV. The CDR3 is 16 amino acids.

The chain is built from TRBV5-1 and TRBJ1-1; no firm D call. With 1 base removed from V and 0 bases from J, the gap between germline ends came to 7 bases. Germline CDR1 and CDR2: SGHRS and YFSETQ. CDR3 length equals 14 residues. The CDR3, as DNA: TGCGCCAGCAGCTTGAACAACTTGAACACTGAAGCTTTCTTT. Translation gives CASSLNNLNTEAFF.

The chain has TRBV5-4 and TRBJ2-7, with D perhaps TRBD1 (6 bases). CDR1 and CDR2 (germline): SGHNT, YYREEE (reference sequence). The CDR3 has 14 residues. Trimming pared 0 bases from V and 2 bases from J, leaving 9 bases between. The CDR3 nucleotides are TGTGCCAGCAGCTTGGCCGACAGGCCCTACGAGCAGTACTTC. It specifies CASSLADRPYEQYF.

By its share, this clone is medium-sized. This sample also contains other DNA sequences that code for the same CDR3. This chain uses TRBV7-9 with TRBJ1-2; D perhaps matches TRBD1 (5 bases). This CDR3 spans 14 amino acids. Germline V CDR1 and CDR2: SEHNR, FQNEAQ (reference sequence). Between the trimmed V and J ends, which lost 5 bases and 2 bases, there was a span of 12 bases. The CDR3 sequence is CASSPGHANYGYTF. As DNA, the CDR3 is TGTGCCAGCAGCCCCGGACACGCGAACTATGGCTACACCTTC.

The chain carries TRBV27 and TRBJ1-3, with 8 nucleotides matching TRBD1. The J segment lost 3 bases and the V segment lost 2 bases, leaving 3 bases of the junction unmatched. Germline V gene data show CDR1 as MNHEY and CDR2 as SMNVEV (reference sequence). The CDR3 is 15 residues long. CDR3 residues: CASSLRRGHGNTIYF. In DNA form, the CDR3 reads TGTGCCAGCAGTTTACGCAGGGGGCATGGAAACACCATATATTTT.

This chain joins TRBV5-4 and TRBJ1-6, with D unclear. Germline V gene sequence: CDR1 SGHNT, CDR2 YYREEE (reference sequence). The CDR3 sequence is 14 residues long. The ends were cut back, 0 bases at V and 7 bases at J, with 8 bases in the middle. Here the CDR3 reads CASSLEIGNSPLHF. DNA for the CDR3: TGTGCCAGCAGCTTGGAAATCGGGAATTCACCCCTCCACTTT.

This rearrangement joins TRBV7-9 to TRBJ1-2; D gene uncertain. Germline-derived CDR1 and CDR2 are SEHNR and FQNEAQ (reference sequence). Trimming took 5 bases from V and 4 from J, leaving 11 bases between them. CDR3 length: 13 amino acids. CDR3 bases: TGTGCCAGCAGCCCCGGGTCCCTCTATGGCTACACCTTC. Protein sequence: CASSPGSLYGYTF.

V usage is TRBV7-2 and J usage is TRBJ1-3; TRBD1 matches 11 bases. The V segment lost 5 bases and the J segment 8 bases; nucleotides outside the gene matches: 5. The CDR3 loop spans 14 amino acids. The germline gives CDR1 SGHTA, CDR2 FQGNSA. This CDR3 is CASSQDRGRDTIYF. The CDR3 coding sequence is TGTGCCAGCAGCCAGGACAGGGGGCGGGACACCATATATTTT.

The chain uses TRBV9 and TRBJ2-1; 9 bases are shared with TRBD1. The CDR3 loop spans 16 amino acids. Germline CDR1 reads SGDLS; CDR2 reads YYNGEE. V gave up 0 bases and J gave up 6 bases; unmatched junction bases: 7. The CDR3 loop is CASSVDLGQGRNEQFF. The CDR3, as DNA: TGTGCCAGCAGCGTAGACTTGGGACAGGGCCGCAATGAGCAGTTCTTC.

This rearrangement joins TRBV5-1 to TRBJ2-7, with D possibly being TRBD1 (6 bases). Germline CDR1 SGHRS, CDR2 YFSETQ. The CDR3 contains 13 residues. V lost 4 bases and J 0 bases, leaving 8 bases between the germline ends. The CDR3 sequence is CASSRDNSYEQYF. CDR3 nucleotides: TGCGCCAGCAGCCGGGACAACTCCTACGAGCAGTACTTC. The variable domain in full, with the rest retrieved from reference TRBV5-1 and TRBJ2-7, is KAGVTQTPRYLIKTRGQQVTLSCSPISGHRSVSWYQQTPGQGLQFLFEYFSETQRNKGNFPGRFSGRQFSNSRSEMNVSTLELGDSALYLCASSRDNSYEQYFGPGTRLTVT.

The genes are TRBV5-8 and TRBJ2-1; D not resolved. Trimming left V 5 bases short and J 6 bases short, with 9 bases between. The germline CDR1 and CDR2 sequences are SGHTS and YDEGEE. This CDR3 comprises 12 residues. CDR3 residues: CASRSNSNEQFF. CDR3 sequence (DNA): TGTGCCAGCAGATCGAACAGCAATGAGCAGTTCTTC. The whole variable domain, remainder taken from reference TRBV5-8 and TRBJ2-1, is EAGVTQSPTHLIKTRGQQATLRCSPISGHTSVYWYQQALGLGLQFLLWYDEGEERNRGNFPPRFSGRQFPNYSSELNVNALELEDSALYLCASRSNSNEQFFGPGTRLTVL.

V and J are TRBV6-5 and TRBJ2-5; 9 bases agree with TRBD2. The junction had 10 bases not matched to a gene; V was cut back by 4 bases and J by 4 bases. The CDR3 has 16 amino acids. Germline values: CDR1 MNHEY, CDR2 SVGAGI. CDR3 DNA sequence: TGTGCCAGCAGTTTTTCGGGACTAGCCAGCACAGAGACCCAGTACTTC. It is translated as CASSFSGLASTETQYF.

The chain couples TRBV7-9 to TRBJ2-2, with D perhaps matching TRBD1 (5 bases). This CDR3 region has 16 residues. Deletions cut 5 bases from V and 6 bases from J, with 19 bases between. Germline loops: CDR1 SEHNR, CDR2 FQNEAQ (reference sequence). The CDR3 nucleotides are TGTGCCAGCAGCATACAGTGGGGCAGTTGGCCCGGGGAGCTGTTTTTT. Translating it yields CASSIQWGSWPGELFF. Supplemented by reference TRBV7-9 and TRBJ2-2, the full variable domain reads DTGVSQNPRHKITKRGQNVTFRCDPISEHNRLYWYRQTLGQGPEFLTYFQNEAQLEKSRLLSDRFSAERPKGSFSTLEIQRTEQGDSAMYLCASSIQWGSWPGELFFGEGSRLTVL.

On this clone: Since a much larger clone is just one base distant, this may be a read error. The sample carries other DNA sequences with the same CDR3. For the CDR3, the DNA is TGTGCCAGCAGTTCGGGACTAGCGGGTTACGAGCAGTACTTC. Its protein is CASSSGLAGYEQYF. This sequence joins TRBV6-5 and TRBJ2-7, with 12 bases that match TRBD2. The CDR3 has 14 amino acids. V trimming: 4 bases; J trimming: 4 bases; junction bases outside the gene matches: 2. The V gene's germline CDR1 is MNHEY and CDR2 SVGAGI.

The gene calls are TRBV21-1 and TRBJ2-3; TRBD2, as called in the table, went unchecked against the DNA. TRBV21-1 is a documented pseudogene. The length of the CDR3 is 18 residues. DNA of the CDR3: TGTGCCAGCAGCAAAACTAGCGGGGGGGCGGTAAGCACAGATACGCAGTATTTT. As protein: CASSKTSGGAVSTDTQYF.

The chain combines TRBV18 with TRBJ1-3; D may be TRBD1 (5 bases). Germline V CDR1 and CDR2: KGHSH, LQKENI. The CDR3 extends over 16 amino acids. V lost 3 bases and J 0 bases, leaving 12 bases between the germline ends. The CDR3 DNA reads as TGTGCCAGCTCACCCCAAGGGGTAAGCTCTGGAAACACCATATATTTT. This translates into CASSPQGVSSGNTIYF.

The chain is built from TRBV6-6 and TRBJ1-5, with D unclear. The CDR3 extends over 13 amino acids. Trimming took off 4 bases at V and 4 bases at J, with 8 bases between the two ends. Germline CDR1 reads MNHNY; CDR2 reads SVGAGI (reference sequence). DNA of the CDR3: TGTGCCAGCAGTTTGAGGGAGAATCAGCCCCAGCATTTT. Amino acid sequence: CASSLRENQPQHF.

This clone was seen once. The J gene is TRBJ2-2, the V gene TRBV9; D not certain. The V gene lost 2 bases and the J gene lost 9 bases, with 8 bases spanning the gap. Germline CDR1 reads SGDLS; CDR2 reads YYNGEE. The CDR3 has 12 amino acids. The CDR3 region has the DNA TGTGCCAGCAGCGTGGGAACCCGGGAGCTGTTTTTT. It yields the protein CASSVGTRELFF.

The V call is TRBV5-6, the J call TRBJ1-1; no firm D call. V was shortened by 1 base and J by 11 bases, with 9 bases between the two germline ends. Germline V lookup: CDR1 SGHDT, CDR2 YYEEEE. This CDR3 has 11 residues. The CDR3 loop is CASSLRGLAFF. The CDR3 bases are TGTGCCAGCAGCTTGAGAGGCCTCGCTTTCTTT.

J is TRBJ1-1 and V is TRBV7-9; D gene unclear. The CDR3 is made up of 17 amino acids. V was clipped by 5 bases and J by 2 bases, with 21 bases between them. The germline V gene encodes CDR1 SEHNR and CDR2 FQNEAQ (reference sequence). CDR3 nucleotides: TGTGCCAGCAGCCCGAGGCTTACAGCCGGCACCAACACTGAAGCTTTCTTT. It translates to CASSPRLTAGTNTEAFF.

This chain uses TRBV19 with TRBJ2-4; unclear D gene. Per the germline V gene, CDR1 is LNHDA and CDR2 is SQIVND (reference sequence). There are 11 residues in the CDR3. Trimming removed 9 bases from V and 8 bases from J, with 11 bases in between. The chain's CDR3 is CASYGRDIQYF. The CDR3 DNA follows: TGTGCCAGCTACGGAAGGGACATTCAGTACTTC.